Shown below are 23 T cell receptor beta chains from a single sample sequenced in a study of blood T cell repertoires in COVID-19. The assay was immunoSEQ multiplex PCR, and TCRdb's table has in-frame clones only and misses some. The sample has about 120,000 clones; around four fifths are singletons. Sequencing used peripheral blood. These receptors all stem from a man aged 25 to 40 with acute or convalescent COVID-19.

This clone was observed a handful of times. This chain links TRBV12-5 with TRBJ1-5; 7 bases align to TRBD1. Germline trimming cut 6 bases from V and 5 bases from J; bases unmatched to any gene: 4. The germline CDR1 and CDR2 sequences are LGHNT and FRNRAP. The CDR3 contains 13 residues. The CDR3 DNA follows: TGTGCTAGTGGAGAAACAGGGGATCAGCCCCAGCATTTT. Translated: CASGETGDQPQHF.

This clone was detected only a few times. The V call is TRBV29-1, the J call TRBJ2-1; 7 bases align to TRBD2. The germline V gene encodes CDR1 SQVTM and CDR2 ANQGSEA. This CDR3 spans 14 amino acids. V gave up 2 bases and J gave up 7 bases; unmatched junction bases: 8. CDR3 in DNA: TGCAGCGTTGAACGAGGGAGGGCGGGGAATGAGCAGTTCTTC. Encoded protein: CSVERGRAGNEQFF.

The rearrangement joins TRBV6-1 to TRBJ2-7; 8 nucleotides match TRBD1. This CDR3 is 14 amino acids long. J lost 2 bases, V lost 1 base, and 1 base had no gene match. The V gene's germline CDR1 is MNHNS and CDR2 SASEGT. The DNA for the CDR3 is TGTGCCAGCAGTGAAGGGACAGGGACCTACGAGCAGTACTTC. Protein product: CASSEGTGTYEQYF.

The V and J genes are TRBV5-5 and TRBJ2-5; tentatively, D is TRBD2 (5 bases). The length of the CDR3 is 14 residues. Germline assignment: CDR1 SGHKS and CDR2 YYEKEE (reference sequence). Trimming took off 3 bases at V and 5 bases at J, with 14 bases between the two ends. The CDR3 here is CASSSAGIQETQYF. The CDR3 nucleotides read TGTGCCAGCAGCTCAGCCGGGATCCAGGAGACCCAGTACTTC.

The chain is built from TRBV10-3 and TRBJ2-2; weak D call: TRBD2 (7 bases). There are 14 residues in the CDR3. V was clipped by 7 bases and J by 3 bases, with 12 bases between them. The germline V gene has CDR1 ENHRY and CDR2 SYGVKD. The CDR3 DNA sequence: TGTGCCATCACGGGGGGCGTGGACACCGGGGAGCTGTTTTTT. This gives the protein CAITGGVDTGELFF.

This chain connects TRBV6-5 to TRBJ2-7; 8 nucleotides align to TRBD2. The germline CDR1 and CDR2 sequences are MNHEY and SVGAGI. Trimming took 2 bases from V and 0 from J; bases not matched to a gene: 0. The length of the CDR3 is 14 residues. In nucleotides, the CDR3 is TGTGCCAGCAGTTACGGGACTAGCTCCTACGAGCAGTACTTC. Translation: CASSYGTSSYEQYF.

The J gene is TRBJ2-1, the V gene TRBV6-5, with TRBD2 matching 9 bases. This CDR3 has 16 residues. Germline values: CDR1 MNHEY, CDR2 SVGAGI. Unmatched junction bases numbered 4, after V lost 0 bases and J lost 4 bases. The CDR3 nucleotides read TGTGCCAGCAGTTACTCGTCTAGCGGGATATACAATGAGCAGTTCTTC. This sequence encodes CASSYSSSGIYNEQFF.

The CDR3 DNA is TGTGCCATCAGTGATCTTCCACGCATAGCGGAACCTTCTCTCCAGTACTTC. Translating gives CAISDLPRIAEPSLQYF. The rearrangement uses TRBV10-3 and TRBJ2-5; tentative D call: TRBD2 (6 bases). The CDR3 runs to 17 residues. Germline CDR1 is ENHRY and CDR2 is SYGVKD. V was cut by 3 bases and J by 10 bases, with 27 bases left in between.

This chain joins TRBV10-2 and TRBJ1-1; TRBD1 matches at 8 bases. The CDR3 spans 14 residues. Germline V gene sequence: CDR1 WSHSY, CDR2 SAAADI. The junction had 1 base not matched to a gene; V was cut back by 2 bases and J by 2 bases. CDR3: CASSEGQGNTEAFF. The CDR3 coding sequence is TGCGCCAGCAGTGAGGGACAGGGTAACACTGAAGCTTTCTTT.

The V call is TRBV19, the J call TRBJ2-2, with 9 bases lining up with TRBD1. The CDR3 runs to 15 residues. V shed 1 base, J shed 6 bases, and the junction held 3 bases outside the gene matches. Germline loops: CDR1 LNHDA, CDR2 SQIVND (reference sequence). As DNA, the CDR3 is TGTGCCAGTAGTATAGGGACAGGGGTGCCCGGGGAGCTGTTTTTT. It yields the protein CASSIGTGVPGELFF.

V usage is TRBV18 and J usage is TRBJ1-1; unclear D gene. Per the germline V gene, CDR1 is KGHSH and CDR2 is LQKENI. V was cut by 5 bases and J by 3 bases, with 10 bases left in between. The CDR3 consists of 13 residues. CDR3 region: CASSGGEDTEAFF. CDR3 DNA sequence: TGTGCCAGCTCAGGAGGAGAGGACACTGAAGCTTTCTTT. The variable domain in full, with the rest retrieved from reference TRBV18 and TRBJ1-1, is NAGVMQNPRHLVRRRGQEARLRCSPMKGHSHVYWYRQLPEEGLKFMVYLQKENIIDESGMPKERFSAEFPKEGPSILRIQQVVRGDSAAYFCASSGGEDTEAFFGQGTRLTVV.

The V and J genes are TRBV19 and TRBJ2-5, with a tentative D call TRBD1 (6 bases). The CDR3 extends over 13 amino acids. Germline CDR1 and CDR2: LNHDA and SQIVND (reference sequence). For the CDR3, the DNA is TGTGCGAGCAGTCTGACAGGCCCAGAGACCCAGTACTTC. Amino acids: CASSLTGPETQYF.

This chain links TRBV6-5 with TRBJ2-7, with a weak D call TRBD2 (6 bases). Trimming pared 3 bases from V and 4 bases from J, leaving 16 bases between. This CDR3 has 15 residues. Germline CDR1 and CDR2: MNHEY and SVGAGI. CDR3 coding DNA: TGTGCCAGCAGTTATGCCGGGACGGGGGAGTACGAGCAGTACGTC. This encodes CASSYAGTGEYEQYV.

CDR3 loop: CASSQEGGVGNEQFF. The CDR3 nucleotides are TGCGCCAGCAGCCAAGAGGGTGGAGTGGGCAATGAGCAGTTCTTC. The chain links TRBV4-3 to TRBJ2-1, with D uncertain. Trimming pared 0 bases from V and 6 bases from J, leaving 12 bases between. The CDR3 runs to 15 residues. Germline CDR1 reads LGHNA; CDR2 reads YSLEER.

CDR3: CASSTGGSVTEAFF. In nucleotides, the CDR3 is TGTGCCAGCAGCACAGGGGGGTCAGTCACTGAAGCTTTCTTT. This rearrangement joins TRBV7-9 to TRBJ1-1, with 8 bases aligning to TRBD1. The CDR3 runs 14 residues. Germline V lookup: CDR1 SEHNR, CDR2 FQNEAQ (reference sequence). With 5 bases clipped from V and 4 bases from J, the junction kept 6 bases outside the gene matches.

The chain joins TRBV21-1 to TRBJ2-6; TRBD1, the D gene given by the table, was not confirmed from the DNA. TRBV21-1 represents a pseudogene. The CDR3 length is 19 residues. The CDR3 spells CASYQVERQGSSGANVLTF. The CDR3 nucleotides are TGTGCCAGCTACCAGGTGGAGCGACAGGGGAGCTCTGGGGCCAACGTCCTGACTTTC.

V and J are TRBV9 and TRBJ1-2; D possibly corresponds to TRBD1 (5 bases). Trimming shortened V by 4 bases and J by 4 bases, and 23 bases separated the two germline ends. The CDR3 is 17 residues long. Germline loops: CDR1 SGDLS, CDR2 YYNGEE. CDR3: CASSPTGVRGEIYGYTF. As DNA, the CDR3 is TGTGCCAGCAGCCCCACGGGGGTACGAGGGGAAATCTATGGCTACACCTTC.

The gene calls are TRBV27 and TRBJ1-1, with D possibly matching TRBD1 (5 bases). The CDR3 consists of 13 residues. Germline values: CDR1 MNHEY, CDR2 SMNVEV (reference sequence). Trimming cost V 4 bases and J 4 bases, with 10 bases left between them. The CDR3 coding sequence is TGTGCCAGCAGTTGGGCGGGGGGCACTGAAGCTTTCTTT. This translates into CASSWAGGTEAFF.

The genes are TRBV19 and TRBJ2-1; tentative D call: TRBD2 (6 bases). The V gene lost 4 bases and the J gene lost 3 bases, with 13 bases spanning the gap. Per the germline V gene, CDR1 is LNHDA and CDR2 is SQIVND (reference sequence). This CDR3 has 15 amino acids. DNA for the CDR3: TGTGCCAGTAGTACCCTAGCGCCCTTCTACAATGAGCAGTTCTTC. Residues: CASSTLAPFYNEQFF.

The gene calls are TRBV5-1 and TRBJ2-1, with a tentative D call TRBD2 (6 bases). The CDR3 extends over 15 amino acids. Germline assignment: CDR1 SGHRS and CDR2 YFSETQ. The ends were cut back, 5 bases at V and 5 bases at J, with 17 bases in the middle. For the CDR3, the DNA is TGCGCCAGCAGTTTTAGGAGCGGGCGTCACAATGAGCAGTTCTTC. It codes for CASSFRSGRHNEQFF.

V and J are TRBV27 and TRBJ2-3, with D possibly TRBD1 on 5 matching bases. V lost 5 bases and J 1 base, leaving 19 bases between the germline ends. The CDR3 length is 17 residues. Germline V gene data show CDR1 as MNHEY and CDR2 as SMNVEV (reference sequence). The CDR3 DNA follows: TGTGCCAGCAGTGTCGGTGCAGGACAAAGCGGCACAGATACGCAGTATTTT. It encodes CASSVGAGQSGTDTQYF.

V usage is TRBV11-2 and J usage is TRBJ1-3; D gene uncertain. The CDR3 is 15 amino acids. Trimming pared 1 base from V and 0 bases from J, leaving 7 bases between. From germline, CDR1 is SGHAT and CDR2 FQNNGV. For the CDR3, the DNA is TGTGCCAGCAGCTTAGCGACAACCTCTGGAAACACCATATATTTT. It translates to CASSLATTSGNTIYF.

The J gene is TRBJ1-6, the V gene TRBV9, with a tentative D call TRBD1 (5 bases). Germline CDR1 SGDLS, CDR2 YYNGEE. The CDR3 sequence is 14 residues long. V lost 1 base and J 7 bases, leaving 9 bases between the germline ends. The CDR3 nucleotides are TGTGCCAGCAGCGTACAGGGAAACAATTCACCCCTCCACTTT. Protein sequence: CASSVQGNNSPLHF.